Below are 32 T cell receptor beta chains sequenced from a single sample in a study of shared clonotypes between healthy human individuals. The assay was immunoSEQ multiplex PCR, and TCRdb's table has in-frame clones only and misses some. Here the sample spans millions of clones, 85% to 95% being singletons. Sample: naive CD4+ T cells sorted from blood. Stated subset: CD45RA+ positively selected. The receptors derive from a young man in good health.

The chain joins TRBV5-6 to TRBJ2-7; maybe TRBD1 (5 bases). CDR1 and CDR2 (germline): SGHDT, YYEEEE. The CDR3 has 15 residues. V shed 2 bases and J shed 2 bases, with 14 bases lying between them. The CDR3 sequence: CASSFTDTSPYEQYF. The CDR3 DNA reads as TGTGCCAGCAGCTTTACGGACACCTCACCCTACGAGCAGTACTTC.

The rearrangement uses TRBV10-3 and TRBJ2-1; the match to TRBD2 covers 9 bases. Losses at the gene ends were 3 bases for V and 10 bases for J; bases not matched to a gene: 13. Germline-derived CDR1 and CDR2 are ENHRY and SYGVKD. The CDR3 totals 16 residues. The CDR3 reads CAISEDSSGDLREQFF. The CDR3 DNA follows: TGTGCCATCAGTGAAGACTCTAGCGGGGACCTCCGCGAGCAGTTCTTC.

The chain uses TRBV19 and TRBJ1-1; no definite D call. V was pared by 3 bases and J by 9 bases, with 14 bases between. CDR1 LNHDA and CDR2 SQIVND come from the germline V gene (reference sequence). The CDR3 length is 13 residues. The CDR3 protein is CASSILAGPKAFF. The DNA for the CDR3 is TGTGCCAGTAGTATCTTGGCAGGCCCAAAAGCTTTCTTT.

A remark on this clone: The sample carries other DNA sequences with the same CDR3. V gene TRBV6-1 combines with J gene TRBJ1-4, with D perhaps TRBD1 (5 bases). The CDR3 has 13 residues. Trimming removed 6 bases from V and 0 bases from J, with 5 bases in between. Per the germline V gene, CDR1 is MNHNS and CDR2 is SASEGT. The CDR3: CASRGATNEKLFF. CDR3 in DNA: TGTGCCAGCAGAGGGGCAACTAATGAAAAACTGTTTTTT.

The chain is built from TRBV5-6 and TRBJ2-3; 8 bases map to TRBD2. Germline values: CDR1 SGHDT, CDR2 YYEEEE. J lost 0 bases, V lost 3 bases, and 9 bases had no gene match. This CDR3 is 17 amino acids long. The CDR3 nucleotides read TGTGCCAGCAGCTCCTCTCGGGGGGGCAATAGCACAGATACGCAGTATTTT. Residues: CASSSSRGGNSTDTQYF.

This sequence joins TRBV6-6 and TRBJ2-2; a weak D match, TRBD1 (6 bases). V lost 5 bases and J lost 4, with 14 bases in between. The CDR3 consists of 15 residues. Germline V gene sequence: CDR1 MNHNY, CDR2 SVGAGI (reference sequence). The CDR3 loop reads CASSQNTGSTGELFF. CDR3 DNA: TGTGCCAGCAGTCAAAATACAGGGTCCACCGGGGAGCTGTTTTTT.

The genes are TRBV5-1 and TRBJ1-2, with 9 bases that match TRBD1. Trimming removed 1 base from V and 1 base from J; junction bases left unmatched: 5. Germline V gene sequence: CDR1 SGHRS, CDR2 YFSETQ. The CDR3 extends over 16 amino acids. CDR3 in amino acids: CASSLTGQGNNYGYTF. In nucleotides, the CDR3 is TGCGCCAGCAGCTTGACGGGACAGGGAAATAACTATGGCTACACCTTC.

To note about this clone: With a much larger clone just one base away, this may be a read error. Because the CDR3 is missing its conserved closing phenylalanine or tryptophan, this is likely a read error. The chain employs TRBV18 and TRBJ1-3, with D possibly matching TRBD1 (6 bases). The CDR3 spans 14 residues. CDR1 and CDR2 (germline): KGHSH, LQKENI. V lost 3 bases to trimming and J lost 2 bases, with 8 bases between them. CDR3 bases: TGTGCCAGCTCACCCGAGGGGGCTGGAAACACCATATATTCT. Translation: CASSPEGAGNTIYS.

This sequence joins TRBV18 and TRBJ1-1; D is uncertain. The CDR3 is made up of 14 amino acids. Germline CDR1 and CDR2: KGHSH and LQKENI. Trimming took off 5 bases at V and 6 bases at J, with 16 bases between the two ends. The CDR3 bases are TGTGCCAGCTCAGGATTCTCGGGGAGCGCTGAAGCTTTCTTT. Translating it yields CASSGFSGSAEAFF.

In regard to this clone: Other DNA sequences in the same sample also yield this CDR3. The V and J genes are TRBV11-2 and TRBJ2-5; D remains unclear. The CDR3 totals 11 residues. The V gene lost 4 bases and the J gene lost 5 bases, with 5 bases spanning the gap. Germline V lookup: CDR1 SGHAT, CDR2 FQNNGV. The CDR3 DNA reads TGTGCCAGCAGCTCCCAGGAGACCCAGTACTTC. It translates to CASSSQETQYF.

V is TRBV2 and J is TRBJ1-5; D not certain. Germline CDR1 reads SNHLY; CDR2 reads FYNNEI. Trimming left V 5 bases short and J 5 bases short, with 10 bases between. The CDR3 loop spans 13 amino acids. The chain's CDR3 is CASSRTWDQPQHF. DNA for the CDR3: TGTGCCAGCAGTCGGACCTGGGATCAGCCCCAGCATTTT.

The chain is built from TRBV7-9 and TRBJ2-5; 8 positions agree with TRBD2. Looked up from germline, CDR1 is SEHNR and CDR2 is FQNEAQ (reference sequence). J gave up 5 bases and V 4 bases, and 9 bases lay outside the gene matches. There are 15 residues in the CDR3. The CDR3 DNA reads as TGTGCCAGCAGCTCCCGAGCGGGAGAGCGGGAGACCCAGTACTTC. Translating gives CASSSRAGERETQYF. Variable domain in full (rest from reference TRBV7-9 and TRBJ2-5): DTGVSQNPRHKITKRGQNVTFRCDPISEHNRLYWYRQTLGQGPEFLTYFQNEAQLEKSRLLSDRFSAERPKGSFSTLEIQRTEQGDSAMYLCASSSRAGERETQYFGPGTRLLVL.

This chain uses TRBV6-1 with TRBJ1-2; maybe TRBD1 (5 bases). CDR1 is MNHNS, CDR2 SASEGT, per germline. This CDR3 has 14 residues. Between the trimmed V and J ends, which lost 6 bases and 5 bases, there was a span of 16 bases. Written as DNA, the CDR3 is TGTGCCAGCAGCGATCCCGGGACGGCTTATGGCTACACCTTC. Amino acid sequence: CASSDPGTAYGYTF.

V gene TRBV6-5 combines with J gene TRBJ2-7; D is possibly TRBD1 (5 bases). CDR1 and CDR2 (germline): MNHEY, SVGAGI. Trimming left V 2 bases short and J 3 bases short, with 14 bases between. The CDR3 sequence is 15 residues long. The CDR3 region is CASSYGGREVYEQYF. The CDR3 bases are TGTGCCAGCAGTTACGGCGGCAGGGAAGTCTACGAGCAGTACTTC.

The J gene is TRBJ1-3, the V gene TRBV11-2; no firm D call. This CDR3 is 12 amino acids long. Trimming left V 8 bases short and J 0 bases short, with 5 bases between. Germline V gene data show CDR1 as SGHAT and CDR2 as FQNNGV. In nucleotides, the CDR3 is TGTGCCAGCGGGTACTCTGGAAACACCATATATTTT. Translated: CASGYSGNTIYF.

The rearrangement uses TRBV7-8 and TRBJ1-5, with D possibly TRBD1 on 6 matching bases. CDR1 SGHVS and CDR2 FQNEAQ come from the germline V gene. The germline V and J ends were trimmed by 3 bases and 7 bases, with 19 bases remaining between them. The CDR3 is made up of 16 amino acids. CDR3 nucleotides: TGTGCCAGCAGCTTGATGAACAGGGAGGTTTACCAGCCCCAGCATTTT. This encodes CASSLMNREVYQPQHF.

This clone was seen more than once but under ten times. The chain combines TRBV4-1 with TRBJ2-7; the D is unclear. The CDR3 covers 13 residues. Trimming shortened V by 4 bases and J by 3 bases, and 10 bases separated the two germline ends. Germline V gene data show CDR1 as MGHRA and CDR2 as YSYEKL. Here the CDR3 reads CASSPGPHYEQYF. CDR3 DNA: TGCGCCAGCAGCCCGGGTCCCCACTACGAGCAGTACTTC.

The CDR3 region has the DNA TGTGCCAGCAGCGTCGACAGGGGAGATACGCAGTATTTT. Its protein product is CASSVDRGDTQYF. The V gene is TRBV5-6, the J gene TRBJ2-3; 8 bases map to TRBD1. V shed 4 bases, J shed 5 bases, and the junction held 3 bases outside the gene matches. Germline assignment: CDR1 SGHDT and CDR2 YYEEEE. The CDR3 totals 13 residues.

The chain couples TRBV28 to TRBJ1-2; 10 bases line up with TRBD1. The CDR3 loop spans 16 amino acids. Germline V CDR1 and CDR2: MDHEN, SYDVKM. J was trimmed by 1 base and V by 5 bases; bases with no gene match: 7. CDR3 loop: CASSPHGTGVNYGYTF. The CDR3 region has the DNA TGTGCCAGCAGTCCGCACGGGACAGGGGTTAACTATGGCTACACCTTC.

The J gene is TRBJ2-7, the V gene TRBV9; 7 nucleotides match TRBD1. The CDR3 has 13 amino acids. The V and J ends lost 5 bases and 9 bases, in that order; junction bases with no gene match: 11. The germline V gene encodes CDR1 SGDLS and CDR2 YYNGEE. In DNA, the CDR3 is TGTGCCAGCAGTGGAATTTCAGGGGGATGGCAGTACTTC. Translation gives CASSGISGGWQYF.

The chain has TRBV6-5 and TRBJ2-5; the D gene is possibly TRBD1 (6 bases). CDR1 is MNHEY and CDR2 is SVGAGI in the germline V gene. Trimming pared 0 bases from V and 4 bases from J, leaving 15 bases between. There are 16 residues in the CDR3. The chain's CDR3 is CASSYSKGRGTETQYF. The CDR3 nucleotides are TGTGCCAGCAGTTACTCAAAGGGCAGGGGTACAGAGACCCAGTACTTC.

The chain couples TRBV18 to TRBJ2-7; D could derive from TRBD1 or TRBD2 (5 bases each). Trimming stripped 5 bases from V and 2 bases from J, with 13 bases between. The CDR3 runs 14 residues. CDR1 is KGHSH, CDR2 LQKENI, per germline. CDR3 sequence reads: CASSEGTGTYEQYF. As DNA, the CDR3 is TGTGCCAGCTCAGAAGGGACGGGGACCTACGAGCAGTACTTC.

This clone was detected many times. Other DNA sequences in the sample encode the same CDR3. The CDR3 is CAWSRENYGYTF. CDR3 sequence (DNA): TGTGCCTGGAGCCGGGAGAACTATGGCTACACCTTC. The V and J genes are TRBV30 and TRBJ1-2; D is unresolved. This CDR3 comprises 12 residues. V was clipped by 3 bases and J by 2 bases, with 7 bases between them. CDR1 is GTSNPN and CDR2 is SVGIG in the germline V gene (reference sequence).

The chain employs TRBV2 and TRBJ1-1; D gene unclear. This CDR3 has 15 residues. Germline V lookup: CDR1 SNHLY, CDR2 FYNNEI. With 6 bases removed from V and 1 base from J, the gap between germline ends came to 15 bases. The CDR3 loop is CASRTEQLSNTEAFF. CDR3 coding DNA: TGTGCCAGCAGGACCGAACAGTTGTCGAACACTGAAGCTTTCTTT.

The rearrangement uses TRBV18 and TRBJ2-7; no reliable D call. Germline CDR1 and CDR2: KGHSH and LQKENI. Deletions cut 0 bases from V and 3 bases from J, with 9 bases between. This CDR3 region has 14 residues. The CDR3 DNA reads as TGTGCCAGCTCACCACCGAATAGCCTCTACGAGCAGTACTTC. Translating it yields CASSPPNSLYEQYF. Filled out from reference TRBV18 and TRBJ2-7, the complete variable domain reads NAGVMQNPRHLVRRRGQEARLRCSPMKGHSHVYWYRQLPEEGLKFMVYLQKENIIDESGMPKERFSAEFPKEGPSILRIQQVVRGDSAAYFCASSPPNSLYEQYFGPGTRLTVT.

Turning to this clone: Other DNA sequences in this specimen translate into the identical CDR3. V and J are TRBV25-1 and TRBJ1-2; D ambiguous. Germline V lookup: CDR1 MGHDK, CDR2 SYGVNS. This CDR3 region has 13 residues. V was clipped by 2 bases and J by 2 bases, with 6 bases between them. The CDR3 nucleotides are TGTGCCAGCAGTGAAGGAGGAAACTATGGCTACACCTTC. Protein sequence: CASSEGGNYGYTF.

The chain uses TRBV5-6 and TRBJ2-2; D ambiguous. Trimming pared 4 bases from V and 6 bases from J, leaving 19 bases between. This CDR3 comprises 16 residues. The germline gives CDR1 SGHDT, CDR2 YYEEEE. The CDR3 loop reads CASSPAWGNRAGELFF. CDR3 in DNA: TGTGCCAGCAGCCCTGCGTGGGGTAATAGAGCCGGGGAGCTGTTTTTT.

This clone was observed a single time. The chain employs TRBV7-2 and TRBJ2-2; a possible D gene is TRBD2 (6 bases). Trimming removed 1 base at V and 1 base at J, with 10 bases between. The CDR3 has 16 amino acids. Germline CDR1 and CDR2: SGHTA and FQGNSA. In DNA form, the CDR3 reads TGTGCCAGCAGCTTAGATTCGGGGGTGAACACCGGGGAGCTGTTTTTT. Translated, it gives CASSLDSGVNTGELFF.

This clone was observed many times. This chain joins TRBV4-1 and TRBJ2-1; D remains unclear. Germline V lookup: CDR1 MGHRA, CDR2 YSYEKL. The CDR3 loop spans 14 amino acids. The V end lost 0 bases, the J end lost 12 bases, and 15 bases lay between the germline ends. CDR3 region: CASSQDIISHVQFF. The CDR3 region has the DNA TGCGCCAGCAGCCAAGATATAATCTCCCATGTGCAGTTCTTC.

The rearrangement joins TRBV29-1 to TRBJ2-1; TRBD2 matches at 15 bases. The CDR3 spans 15 residues. V shed 6 bases and J 9 bases; nucleotides not matched to a gene: 9. The V gene's germline CDR1 is SQVTM and CDR2 ANQGSEA. CDR3 protein: CSVAGLAGGPVEQFF. In DNA form, the CDR3 reads TGCAGCGTGGCAGGACTAGCGGGAGGGCCGGTTGAGCAGTTCTTC.

The J gene is TRBJ1-2, the V gene TRBV29-1; D gene unclear. V dropped 8 bases and J dropped 2 bases, with 15 bases sitting between them. CDR1 and CDR2 from the germline V gene are SQVTM and ANQGSEA. CDR3 size: 13 residues. CDR3 sequence reads: CSTGREQNYGYTF. In nucleotides, the CDR3 is TGCAGCACCGGACGAGAACAAAACTATGGCTACACCTTC.

V usage is TRBV28 and J usage is TRBJ2-7, with 7 bases matching TRBD1. Looked up from germline, CDR1 is MDHEN and CDR2 is SYDVKM. This CDR3 has 16 residues. V shed 2 bases and J 3 bases; nucleotides not matched to a gene: 10. The CDR3 DNA sequence: TGTGCCAGCAGTTTAGCCGGGACAGCGCGATACTACGAGCAGTACTTC. It translates to CASSLAGTARYYEQYF.